What follows are 24 T cell receptor beta chains derived from one specimen sequenced in a study of OX40 agonist ivuxolimab in advanced cancers. Assay: immunoSEQ multiplex PCR; the TCRdb copy retains only in-frame clones and omits some. The sample includes about 31,000 clones, approximately 90% seen only once; the top ten take around 27%. The sequences come from CD4+ or CD8+ T cells sorted from blood, collected in a trial of the OX40 agonist ivuxolimab. The receptors were gathered from an adult with an advanced solid tumor such as melanoma, head and neck, liver or kidney cancer.

This clone was observed once. The rearrangement links TRBV13 to TRBJ1-1; 11 nucleotides agree with TRBD1. Germline V gives CDR1 PRHDT, CDR2 FYEKMQ (reference sequence). The CDR3 has 15 residues. After removal of 4 bases from V and 3 bases from J, the junction contained 4 bases not matched to a gene. The CDR3 here is CASSSRTGGYTEAFF. The DNA for the CDR3 is TGTGCCAGCAGCTCCCGGACAGGGGGCTACACTGAAGCTTTCTTT.

This clone was seen only a few times. The chain employs TRBV2 and TRBJ2-3; no clear D gene. CDR3 length: 15 amino acids. The germline gives CDR1 SNHLY, CDR2 FYNNEI. V was cut by 1 base and J by 1 base, with 9 bases left in between. The CDR3: CASSEVLTGTDTQYF. The DNA for the CDR3 is TGTGCCAGCAGTGAAGTCTTAACTGGCACAGATACGCAGTATTTT.

V is TRBV6-6 and J is TRBJ2-1, with D perhaps TRBD1 (6 bases). The ends were cut back, 8 bases at V and 6 bases at J, with 17 bases in the middle. The CDR3 extends over 14 amino acids. The germline V gene has CDR1 MNHNY and CDR2 SVGAGI (reference sequence). The CDR3 loop is CASAPYLGGNEQFF. CDR3 in DNA: TGTGCCAGCGCACCCTACCTAGGGGGCAATGAGCAGTTCTTC.

The chain recombines TRBV6-5 with TRBJ2-3; no definite D call. The CDR3 consists of 14 residues. The germline V and J ends were trimmed by 2 bases and 2 bases, with 8 bases remaining between them. Germline V gene sequence: CDR1 MNHEY, CDR2 SVGAGI. This chain's CDR3 is CASSYRWNTDTQYF. The CDR3 DNA follows: TGTGCCAGCAGTTACCGGTGGAACACAGATACGCAGTATTTT.

This clone appeared once. This chain joins TRBV5-1 and TRBJ2-5; no firm D call. The CDR3 is 12 amino acids. The V gene's germline CDR1 is SGHRS and CDR2 YFSETQ. The V gene lost 0 bases and the J gene lost 11 bases, with 11 bases spanning the gap. CDR3 in DNA: TGCGCCAGCAGCTTGGAGGGTTGGCGGCAGTACTTC. It encodes CASSLEGWRQYF.

The V gene is TRBV4-3, the J gene TRBJ2-1, with D possibly matching TRBD2 (6 bases). Germline CDR1 is LGHNA and CDR2 is YSLEER. The ends were cut back, 3 bases at V and 9 bases at J, with 9 bases in the middle. The CDR3 covers 12 residues. CDR3 protein: CASSHWGGEQFF. CDR3 DNA: TGCGCCAGCAGCCACTGGGGAGGTGAGCAGTTCTTC.

The genes are TRBV7-9 and TRBJ2-3; 7 bases fit TRBD2. This CDR3 is 12 amino acids long. The trim removed 5 bases at V and 6 bases at J, leaving 2 bases unmatched. Germline V CDR1 and CDR2: SEHNR, FQNEAQ (reference sequence). The CDR3 nucleotides are TGTGCCAGCAGCGGACTAGAGGATACGCAGTATTTT. It specifies CASSGLEDTQYF.

This chain links TRBV25-1 with TRBJ2-1; D uncertain. Germline V gives CDR1 MGHDK, CDR2 SYGVNS. The V gene lost 2 bases and the J gene lost 5 bases, with 7 bases spanning the gap. The CDR3 consists of 13 residues. In DNA form, the CDR3 reads TGTGCCAGCAGTGAAGGCGTGAACAATGAGCAGTTCTTC. Translating gives CASSEGVNNEQFF.

The V call is TRBV9, the J call TRBJ1-1; a weak D match, TRBD1 (5 bases). Germline CDR1 reads SGDLS; CDR2 reads YYNGEE. The CDR3 sequence is 14 residues long. Trimming removed 3 bases at V and 1 base at J, with 10 bases between. CDR3 sequence (DNA): TGTGCCAGCAGCGGAAGGGGCTCGAACACTGAAGCTTTCTTT. Translating gives CASSGRGSNTEAFF.

This clone was seen just once. The chain links TRBV30 to TRBJ2-7; TRBD1 might be the D (6 bases). Germline CDR1 GTSNPN, CDR2 SVGIG (reference sequence). Trimming removed 0 bases at V and 4 bases at J, with 19 bases between. The CDR3 consists of 16 residues. CDR3 in amino acids: CAWSVLRSTGMYEQYF. The CDR3 DNA is TGTGCCTGGAGTGTACTACGTTCCACAGGGATGTACGAGCAGTACTTC.

This chain joins TRBV5-1 and TRBJ2-1, with 10 bases matching TRBD1. V shed 0 bases, J shed 0 bases, and the junction held 0 bases outside the gene matches. Looked up from germline, CDR1 is SGHRS and CDR2 is YFSETQ. This CDR3 has 16 residues. The CDR3 region is CASSLGTGGSYNEQFF. CDR3 DNA sequence: TGCGCCAGCAGCTTGGGGACAGGGGGCTCCTACAATGAGCAGTTCTTC.

The chain has TRBV11-1 and TRBJ1-1; D call uncertain. Germline CDR1 reads SGHAT; CDR2 reads FQDESV (reference sequence). This CDR3 comprises 13 residues. Trimming stripped 4 bases from V and 7 bases from J, with 13 bases between. CDR3 region: CASSSQTWFEAFF. As DNA, the CDR3 is TGTGCCAGCAGCTCCCAGACCTGGTTTGAAGCTTTCTTT. Using reference TRBV11-1 and TRBJ1-1 for the parts outside the CDR3, the full variable domain is EAEVAQSPRYKITEKSQAVAFWCDPISGHATLYWYRQILGQGPELLVQFQDESVVDDSQLPKDRFSAERLKGVDSTLKIQPAELGDSAMYLCASSSQTWFEAFFGQGTRLTVV.

The gene calls are TRBV6-1 and TRBJ1-6; D perhaps matches TRBD1 (5 bases). The V gene lost 1 base and the J gene lost 3 bases, with 16 bases spanning the gap. The CDR3 is 18 residues long. CDR1 MNHNS and CDR2 SASEGT come from the germline V gene. The CDR3 nucleotides read TGTGCCAGCAGTGAAGAAGACGCGATGACAGTCTATAATTCACCCCTCCACTTT. This codes for CASSEEDAMTVYNSPLHF.

The chain uses TRBV7-9 and TRBJ2-2; 7 bases agree with TRBD1. Germline V gene lookup returns CDR1 SEHNR and CDR2 FQNEAQ (reference sequence). This CDR3 is built from 16 residues. J lost 5 bases, V lost 5 bases, and 11 bases had no gene match. In nucleotides, the CDR3 is TGTGCCAGCAGCCCTAGCTGGACAGGAGTTACCGGGGAGCTGTTTTTT. Translation gives CASSPSWTGVTGELFF.

The rearrangement joins TRBV28 to TRBJ1-2; 7 bases map to TRBD1. Trimming removed 1 base from V and 6 bases from J; junction bases left unmatched: 11. CDR3 size: 16 residues. Germline V lookup: CDR1 MDHEN, CDR2 SYDVKM. CDR3 sequence (DNA): TGTGCCAGCAGTTTATCCGGGACAGTCATTTGGGATGGCTACACCTTC. Its protein product is CASSLSGTVIWDGYTF.

This clone was seen a handful of times. The chain uses TRBV5-1 and TRBJ2-1; D is perhaps TRBD1 (6 bases). Trimming shortened V by 1 base and J by 4 bases, and 21 bases separated the two germline ends. This CDR3 region has 18 residues. Germline CDR1 SGHRS, CDR2 YFSETQ. CDR3 in amino acids: CASSLTLRGGTLYNEQFF. The CDR3 DNA is TGCGCCAGCAGCTTGACCCTCCGAGGGGGAACACTTTACAATGAGCAGTTCTTC. Together with reference TRBV5-1 and TRBJ2-1, the CDR3 gives the full variable domain: KAGVTQTPRYLIKTRGQQVTLSCSPISGHRSVSWYQQTPGQGLQFLFEYFSETQRNKGNFPGRFSGRQFSNSRSEMNVSTLELGDSALYLCASSLTLRGGTLYNEQFFGPGTRLTVL.

The CDR3 spells CASSFQGPHEQYF. CDR3 DNA: TGTGCCAGCAGCTTCCAGGGGCCCCACGAGCAGTACTTC. This chain uses TRBV27 with TRBJ2-7; tentative D call: TRBD1 (6 bases). V gave up 6 bases and J gave up 5 bases, with 14 bases separating them. Germline CDR1 reads MNHEY; CDR2 reads SMNVEV (reference sequence). The CDR3 is 13 residues long.

The rearrangement uses TRBV28 and TRBJ1-1, with 8 bases that match TRBD1. The ends lost 6 bases at V and 6 bases at J; junction bases unmatched: 6. The germline V gene encodes CDR1 MDHEN and CDR2 SYDVKM. CDR3 length: 13 amino acids. The CDR3 DNA reads TGTGCCAGCAGAGCAACAGGGGGGGCTGAAGCTTTCTTT. The encoded protein is CASRATGGAEAFF.

J is TRBJ2-7 and V is TRBV9; TRBD1 agrees at 7 bases. The CDR3 is 14 residues long. From germline, CDR1 is SGDLS and CDR2 YYNGEE. The J segment lost 3 bases and the V segment lost 2 bases, leaving 5 bases of the junction unmatched. Here the CDR3 DNA reads TGTGCCAGCAGCGTGGGGGACAGCAACTACGAGCAGTACTTC. This sequence encodes CASSVGDSNYEQYF.

The V call is TRBV19, the J call TRBJ2-3, with 7 bases that match TRBD1. CDR1 LNHDA and CDR2 SQIVND come from the germline V gene (reference sequence). CDR3 length: 13 residues. V shed 9 bases and J 1 base; nucleotides not matched to a gene: 4. The CDR3 spells CASGTDGTDTQYF. In DNA, the CDR3 is TGTGCCAGCGGGACAGACGGCACAGATACGCAGTATTTT.

The rearrangement links TRBV5-1 to TRBJ2-5; D not certain. V was shortened by 2 bases and J by 5 bases, with 16 bases between the two germline ends. This CDR3 contains 15 residues. Germline V lookup: CDR1 SGHRS, CDR2 YFSETQ. CDR3 protein: CASSFSPPSGETQYF. The DNA of the CDR3 is TGCGCCAGCAGCTTTAGCCCTCCGAGTGGCGAGACCCAGTACTTC.

The chain is built from TRBV11-2 and TRBJ2-7; D might be TRBD1 (5 bases). V dropped 5 bases and J dropped 6 bases, with 14 bases sitting between them. CDR1 and CDR2 (germline): SGHAT, FQNNGV. The CDR3 is 13 residues long. The CDR3 is CASSPLMGPEQYF. DNA for the CDR3: TGTGCCAGCAGCCCTCTAATGGGGCCCGAGCAGTACTTC.

The rearrangement joins TRBV7-3 to TRBJ1-6; maybe TRBD1 (5 bases). Germline CDR1 reads SGHTA; CDR2 reads FQGTGA. The V end was cut by 4 bases, the J end by 8 bases, with 12 bases between. The CDR3 totals 14 residues. This CDR3 reads CASSSGGADSPLHF. The DNA for the CDR3 is TGTGCCAGCAGCTCCGGGGGTGCTGATTCACCCCTCCACTTT.

The V gene is TRBV5-1, the J gene TRBJ1-1, with 8 bases matching TRBD1. This CDR3 has 14 amino acids. Germline V gene lookup returns CDR1 SGHRS and CDR2 YFSETQ. V lost 5 bases to trimming and J lost 4 bases; unmatched junction nucleotides: 7. CDR3 region: CASSQGALATEAFF. DNA of the CDR3: TGCGCCAGCAGTCAGGGGGCGTTGGCCACTGAAGCTTTCTTT.